The rows below give T cell receptor beta chains drawn from one sample of a study of PD-1 blockade in classical Hodgkin lymphoma. The table came from immunoSEQ multiplex PCR; TCRdb's copy has only in-frame clones and leaves some out. This sample has about 40,000 clones, with 85% to 90% found just once. The specimen comprised peripheral blood mononuclear cells (PBMCs), sampled before the second cycle of nivolumab. The receptors come from a human donor with classical Hodgkin lymphoma. CDR3s include the opening cysteine and the closing phenylalanine or tryptophan. The D gene is left open where the match is weak. Expanded clones get a size class; other rows say once, few or many, or leave the size out.

TRBV27	TRBJ1-2	.	.	CASSLPSGKYGYTF	TGTGCCAGCAGTTTACCGTCGGGTAAGTATGGCTACACCTTC
TRBV4-1	TRBJ2-7	TRBD2	.	CASSPLMSFGGYEQYF	TGCGCCAGCAGCCCCCTGATGAGCTTCGGGGGGTACGAGCAGTACTTC
TRBV7-9	TRBJ1-5	TRBD1	.	CASSLGTGINQPQHF	TGTGCCAGCAGCTTAGGGACAGGGATTAATCAGCCCCAGCATTTT
TRBV28	TRBJ2-5	TRBD1	.	CASSFPGTGGETQYF	TGTGCCAGCAGTTTCCCCGGGACAGGGGGAGAGACCCAGTACTTC
TRBV6-1	TRBJ2-1	TRBD2	.	CAYSVGLAGYNEQFF	TGTGCCTACAGCGTTGGGCTAGCGGGATACAATGAGCAGTTCTTC
TRBV19	TRBJ2-7	TRBD1	.	CASSGSGGYEQYF	TGTGCCAGTAGTGGGTCAGGGGGCTACGAGCAGTACTTC
TRBV28	TRBJ1-1	.	.	CASSIDWNTEAFF	TGTGCCAGCAGTATTGACTGGAACACTGAAGCTTTCTTT
TRBV10-2	TRBJ2-4	.	.	CASSQGNIQYF	TGCGCCAGCAGTCAGGGGAACATTCAGTACTTC
TRBV10-1	TRBJ2-4	TRBD2	.	CASAKNGTIFDIQYF	TGCGCCAGCGCCAAGAACGGGACTATTTTTGACATTCAGTACTTC
TRBV11-2	TRBJ2-7	.	.	CASSLVLRGSYEQYF	TGTGCCAGCAGCTTAGTTCTCCGGGGCTCCTACGAGCAGTACTTC
TRBV21-1	TRBJ1-5	.	once	CASSNERVNSNQPQHF	TGTGCCAGCAGCAATGAACGGGTTAATAGCAATCAGCCCCAGCATTTT
TRBV18	TRBJ2-1	.	few	CASSPRDILGSYNEQFF	TGTGCCAGCTCACCTCGGGACATCTTGGGTTCCTACAATGAGCAGTTCTTC
TRBV4-2	TRBJ2-1	TRBD2	.	CASSQEIAAGVYNEQFF	TGTGCCAGCAGCCAAGAAATAGCAGCGGGGGTCTACAATGAGCAGTTCTTC
TRBV29-1	TRBJ1-1	.	.	CSVEPLNTEAFF	TGCAGCGTTGAGCCGCTAAACACTGAAGCTTTCTTT
TRBV9	TRBJ2-7	TRBD1	few	CASSVRDSSYEQYF	TGTGCCAGCAGCGTCCGGGACAGCTCCTACGAGCAGTACTTC
TRBV9	TRBJ2-2	TRBD1	.	CASRRGQGLAGELFF	TGTGCCAGCAGAAGGGGACAGGGGTTAGCCGGGGAGCTGTTTTTT
TRBV7-9	TRBJ1-4	.	.	CASSFQLLATNEKLFF	TGTGCCAGCAGCTTTCAACTACTCGCAACTAATGAAAAACTGTTTTTT
TRBV29-1	TRBJ1-1	.	few	CSVVSIRNTEAFF	TGCAGCGTTGTGTCAATCCGGAACACTGAAGCTTTCTTT
TRBV9	TRBJ2-7	.	.	CASSPTLSSYEQYF	TGTGCCAGCAGCCCAACTTTAAGCTCCTACGAGCAGTACTTC
TRBV18	TRBJ1-2	.	.	CASSPSGLNYGYTF	TGTGCCAGCTCACCATCAGGGCTGAACTATGGCTACACCTTC
TRBV5-4	TRBJ2-7	.	.	CASSPGTIYEQYF	TGTGCCAGCAGCCCGGGGACGATCTACGAGCAGTACTTC
TRBV9	TRBJ2-3	TRBD1	.	CASRGDRVTSTDTQYF	TGTGCCAGCAGGGGGGACAGAGTCACTAGCACAGATACGCAGTATTTT
TRBV9	TRBJ2-2	TRBD2	.	CASSVPRESYTGELFF	TGTGCCAGCAGCGTACCGCGGGAGTCATACACCGGGGAGCTGTTTTTT
TRBV7-2	TRBJ1-2	.	.	CASSLLSGLGGYTF	TGTGCCAGCAGCTTATTGAGTGGTCTCGGAGGCTACACCTTC
TRBV7-6	TRBJ2-7	TRBD2	.	CASSSLAGTYEQYF	TGTGCCAGCAGCTCACTAGCGGGGACTTACGAGCAGTACTTC
TRBV30	TRBJ2-1	.	.	CAWLGVGTTSYNEQFF	TGTGCCTGGCTAGGGGTGGGAACGACGTCCTACAATGAGCAGTTCTTC
TRBV29-1	TRBJ2-1	TRBD2	once	CSVEDQVGSGSHGGEQFF	TGCAGCGTTGAAGATCAAGTCGGTAGCGGGAGCCATGGGGGCGAGCAGTTCTTC
TRBV6-5	TRBJ2-7	.	.	CASTNSPEYEQYF	TGTGCCAGCACCAATAGCCCAGAATACGAGCAGTACTTC
TRBV7-2	TRBJ2-7	.	.	CASSLANEQYF	TGTGCCAGCAGCTTAGCTAATGAGCAGTACTTC
TRBV11-2	TRBJ1-3	.	.	CASRPRGSGPGNTIYF	TGTGCCAGCAGGCCACGGGGGTCAGGGCCTGGAAACACCATATATTTT
TRBV9	TRBJ2-5	TRBD2	.	CASSVVASGLGEQYF	TGTGCCAGCAGCGTAGTGGCTAGCGGGTTGGGTGAGCAGTACTTC
TRBV28	TRBJ1-2	.	once	CASTLGQSHGYTF	TGTGCCAGCACCCTCGGACAGTCTCATGGCTACACCTTC
TRBV4-2	TRBJ2-7	.	.	CASRENSGTFYEQYF	TGTGCCAGCAGGGAAAACTCAGGTACCTTCTACGAGCAGTACTTC
TRBV21-1	TRBJ2-7	.	.	CASSNKLAGGVISYEQYF	TGTGCCAGCAGCAACAAACTAGCGGGAGGGGTAATCTCCTACGAGCAGTACTTC
TRBV4-1	TRBJ2-7	TRBD2	.	CASSQDAGGGYEQYF	TGCGCCAGCAGCCAAGATGCGGGGGGCGGCTACGAGCAGTACTTC
TRBV11-3	TRBJ2-1	.	.	CASSLEQQDYNEQFF	TGTGCCAGCAGCTTAGAACAGCAAGACTACAATGAGCAGTTCTTC
TRBV6-1	TRBJ1-4	TRBD1	.	CASSVRGQLEKLFF	TGTGCCAGCAGTGTTAGGGGGCAGCTTGAAAAACTGTTTTTT
TRBV29-1	TRBJ2-1	TRBD1	.	CSVGQGGNEQFF	TGCAGCGTAGGACAGGGGGGTAATGAGCAGTTCTTC
TRBV11-3	TRBJ2-7	.	.	CASSLERGGSLTSYEQYF	TGTGCCAGCAGCTTAGAAAGGGGGGGAAGTCTTACCTCCTACGAGCAGTACTTC
TRBV5-5	TRBJ1-5	.	.	CASSLDPGPPTGQPQHF	TGTGCCAGCAGCTTGGATCCGGGACCCCCAACGGGCCAGCCCCAGCATTTT
TRBV2	TRBJ1-1	.	.	CAIQGYSVNTEAFF	TGTGCCATCCAGGGGTATTCAGTGAACACTGAAGCTTTCTTT
TRBV28	TRBJ2-7	.	.	CASSLIGAESSYEQYF	TGTGCCAGCAGTTTAATCGGTGCAGAAAGCTCCTACGAGCAGTACTTC
TRBV18	TRBJ2-6	.	few	CASSPFGRLTPGANVLTF	TGTGCCAGCTCACCCTTTGGACGGCTTACTCCTGGGGCCAACGTCCTGACTTTC
TRBV6-5	TRBJ2-5	.	once	CAATNWETQYF	TGTGCCGCGACGAATTGGGAGACCCAGTACTTC
TRBV5-5	TRBJ2-5	.	once	CASIPGPQETQYF	TGTGCCAGCATTCCGGGACCACAAGAGACCCAGTACTTC
TRBV7-6	TRBJ2-7	.	.	CASSLESPPAEQYF	TGTGCCAGCAGCTTGGAGTCTCCACCCGCCGAGCAGTACTTC
TRBV19	TRBJ2-1	TRBD1	large	CAVGTGPYGNEQFF	TGTGCCGTGGGGACAGGACCCTATGGGAATGAGCAGTTCTTC
TRBV7-9	TRBJ2-3	TRBD1	.	CASSLTGADTQYF	TGTGCCAGCAGCTTGACAGGGGCAGATACGCAGTATTTT
TRBV9	TRBJ1-2	.	.	CASSVGYGYTF	TGTGCCAGCAGCGTGGGCTATGGCTACACCTTC
TRBV6-4	TRBJ2-2	.	.	CASSIRPSGNTGELFF	TGTGCCAGCAGTATTAGACCTTCTGGGAACACCGGGGAGCTGTTTTTT
TRBV9	TRBJ2-7	.	.	CASSVAGGSSYEQYF	TGTGCCAGCAGCGTAGCTGGAGGAAGCTCCTACGAGCAGTACTTC
TRBV19	TRBJ2-1	.	.	CASSRVSVSYNEQFF	TGTGCCAGTAGTAGGGTTAGCGTTTCCTACAATGAGCAGTTCTTC
TRBV25-1	TRBJ2-7	TRBD1	.	CASSPAPRTGSYEQYF	TGTGCCAGCAGCCCAGCCCCAAGGACAGGGTCCTACGAGCAGTACTTC
TRBV10-2	TRBJ2-7	.	few	CASSAYSNEQYF	TGCGCCAGCAGTGCGTACTCCAACGAGCAGTACTTC
TRBV5-8	TRBJ2-7	.	.	CASSEDFGAVEQYF	TGTGCCAGCTCTGAGGATTTTGGGGCGGTCGAGCAGTACTTC
TRBV7-8	TRBJ1-2	.	.	CASSPTTGGIGYGYTF	TGTGCCAGCAGCCCTACCACTGGGGGTATCGGCTATGGCTACACCTTC
TRBV9	TRBJ2-7	TRBD2	.	CASSVGVSGRNYEQYF	TGTGCCAGCAGCGTAGGGGTTAGCGGGAGAAACTACGAGCAGTACTTC
TRBV11-3	TRBJ2-1	TRBD2	.	CASSLGSGRAGEQFF	TGTGCCAGCAGCTTAGGTAGCGGGAGGGCCGGTGAGCAGTTCTTC
TRBV19	TRBJ2-6	.	.	CASKVAGANVLTF	TGTGCCAGTAAGGTGGCTGGGGCCAACGTCCTGACTTTC
TRBV2	TRBJ2-3	.	.	CATQEGGITDTQYF	TGTGCCACCCAAGAGGGCGGGATTACAGATACGCAGTATTTT